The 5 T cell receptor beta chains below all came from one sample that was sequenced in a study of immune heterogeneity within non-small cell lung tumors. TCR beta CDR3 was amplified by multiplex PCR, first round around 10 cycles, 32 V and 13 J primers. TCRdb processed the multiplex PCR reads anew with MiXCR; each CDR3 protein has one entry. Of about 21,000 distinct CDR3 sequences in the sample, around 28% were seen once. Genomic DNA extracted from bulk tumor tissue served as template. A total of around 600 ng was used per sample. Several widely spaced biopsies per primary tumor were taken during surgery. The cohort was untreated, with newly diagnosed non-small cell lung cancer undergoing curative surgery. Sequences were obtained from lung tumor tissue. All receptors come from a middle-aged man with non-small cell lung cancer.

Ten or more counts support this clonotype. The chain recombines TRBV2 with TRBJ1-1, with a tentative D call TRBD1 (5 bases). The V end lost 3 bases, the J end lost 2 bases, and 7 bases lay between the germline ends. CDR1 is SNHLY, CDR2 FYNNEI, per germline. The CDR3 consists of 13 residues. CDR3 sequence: CASSEDTNTEAFF. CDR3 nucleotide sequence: TGTGCCAGCAGTGAGGACACAAACACTGAAGCTTTCTTT.

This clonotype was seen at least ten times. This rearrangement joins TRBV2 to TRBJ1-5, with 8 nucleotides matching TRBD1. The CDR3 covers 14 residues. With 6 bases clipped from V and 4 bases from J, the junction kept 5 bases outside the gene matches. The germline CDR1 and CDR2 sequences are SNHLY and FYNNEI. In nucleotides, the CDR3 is TGTGCCAGCAGCCAACGGGACAGGAATCAGCCCCAGCATTTT. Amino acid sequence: CASSQRDRNQPQHF.

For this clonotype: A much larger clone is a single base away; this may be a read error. CDR3 residues: CAWSSGTYEQYF. In nucleotides, the CDR3 is TGTGCCTGGAGTTCCGGTACCTACGAGCAGTACTTC. The V call is TRBV30, the J call TRBJ2-7; no definite D call. Germline V gene lookup returns CDR1 GTSNPN and CDR2 SVGIG (reference sequence). This CDR3 comprises 12 residues. Trimming stripped 2 bases from V and 2 bases from J, with 7 bases between.

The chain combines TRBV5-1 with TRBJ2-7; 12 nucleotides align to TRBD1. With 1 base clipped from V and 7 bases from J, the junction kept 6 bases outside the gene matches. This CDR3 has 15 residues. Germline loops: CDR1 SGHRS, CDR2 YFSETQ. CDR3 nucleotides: TGCGCCAGCAGCTTGTCGGGACAGGGGGCCGGGGAGCAGTACTTC. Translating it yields CASSLSGQGAGEQYF.

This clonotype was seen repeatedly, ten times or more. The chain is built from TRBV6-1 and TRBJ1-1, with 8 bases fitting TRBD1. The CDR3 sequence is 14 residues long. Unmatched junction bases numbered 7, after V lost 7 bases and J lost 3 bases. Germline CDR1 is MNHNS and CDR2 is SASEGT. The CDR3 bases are TGTGCCAGCACCCCGGACAGGGCGGACACTGAAGCTTTCTTT. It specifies CASTPDRADTEAFF.